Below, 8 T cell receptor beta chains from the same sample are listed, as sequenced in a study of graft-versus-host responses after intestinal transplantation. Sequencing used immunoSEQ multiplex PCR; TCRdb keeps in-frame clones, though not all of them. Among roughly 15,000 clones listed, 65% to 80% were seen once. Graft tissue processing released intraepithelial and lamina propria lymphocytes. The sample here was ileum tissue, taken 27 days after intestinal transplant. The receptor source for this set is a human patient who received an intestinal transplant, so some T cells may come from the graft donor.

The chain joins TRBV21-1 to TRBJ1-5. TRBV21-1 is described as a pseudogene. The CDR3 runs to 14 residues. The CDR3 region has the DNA TGTGCCAGCCGCTCCGGGGATAGCAATCAGCCCCAGCATTTT. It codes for CASRSGDSNQPQHF.

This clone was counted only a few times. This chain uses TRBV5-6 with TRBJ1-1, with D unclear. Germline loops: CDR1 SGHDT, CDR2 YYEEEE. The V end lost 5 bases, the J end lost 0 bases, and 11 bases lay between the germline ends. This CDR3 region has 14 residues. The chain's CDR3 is CASRHARLNTEAFF. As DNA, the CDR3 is TGTGCCAGCAGACACGCCAGATTGAACACTGAAGCTTTCTTT.

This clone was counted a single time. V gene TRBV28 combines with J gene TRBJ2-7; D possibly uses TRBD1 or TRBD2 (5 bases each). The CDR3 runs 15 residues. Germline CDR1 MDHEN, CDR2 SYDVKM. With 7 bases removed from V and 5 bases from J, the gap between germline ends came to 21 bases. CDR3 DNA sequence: TGTGCCAGCAATACGGCCGGGGCAGGGCGGGACGAGCAGTACGTC. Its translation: CASNTAGAGRDEQYV.

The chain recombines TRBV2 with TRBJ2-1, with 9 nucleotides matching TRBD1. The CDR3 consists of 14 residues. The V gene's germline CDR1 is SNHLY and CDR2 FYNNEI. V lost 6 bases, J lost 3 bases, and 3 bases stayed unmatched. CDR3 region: CASSPTGGYNEQFF. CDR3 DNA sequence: TGTGCCAGCAGCCCGACAGGGGGCTACAATGAGCAGTTCTTC.

In DNA, the CDR3 is TGCAGTGTTCCTGAACTGCATGGCTACACCTTC. Protein: CSVPELHGYTF. The chain uses TRBV20-1 and TRBJ1-2; D call uncertain. Per germline, CDR1 DFQATT and CDR2 SNEGSKA (reference sequence). The V and J ends lost 7 bases and 6 bases respectively, with 12 bases between them. This CDR3 spans 11 amino acids.

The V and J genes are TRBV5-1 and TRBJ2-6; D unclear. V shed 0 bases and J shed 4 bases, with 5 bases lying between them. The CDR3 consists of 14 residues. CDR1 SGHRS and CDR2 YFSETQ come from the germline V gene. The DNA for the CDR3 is TGCGCCAGCAGCTTGGACGCGGGGGCCAACGTCCTGACTTTC. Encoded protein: CASSLDAGANVLTF. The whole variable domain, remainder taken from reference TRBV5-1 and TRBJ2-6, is KAGVTQTPRYLIKTRGQQVTLSCSPISGHRSVSWYQQTPGQGLQFLFEYFSETQRNKGNFPGRFSGRQFSNSRSEMNVSTLELGDSALYLCASSLDAGANVLTFGAGSRLTVL.

DNA of the CDR3: TGTGCCAGCACCAGGGACAGAAACTTGGGCACTGAAGCTTTCTTT. This gives the protein CASTRDRNLGTEAFF. V is TRBV2 and J is TRBJ1-1; 7 nucleotides line up with TRBD1. Germline values: CDR1 SNHLY, CDR2 FYNNEI. This CDR3 contains 15 residues. V gave up 7 bases and J gave up 4 bases; unmatched junction bases: 12.

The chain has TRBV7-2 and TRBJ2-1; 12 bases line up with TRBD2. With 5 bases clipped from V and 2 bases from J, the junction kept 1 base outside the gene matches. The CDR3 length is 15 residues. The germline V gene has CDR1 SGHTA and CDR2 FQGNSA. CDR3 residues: CASSRLAGAYNEQFF. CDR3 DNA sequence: TGTGCCAGCAGCAGACTAGCGGGGGCCTACAATGAGCAGTTCTTC.